Listed here are 13 T cell receptor beta chains from one sample, sequenced in a study of blood T cell repertoires in COVID-19. Profiled with immunoSEQ multiplex PCR; TCRdb holds only in-frame clones, not every one. Of some 340,000 clones in the sample, 70% to 90% were seen once. The sample comprised PBMCs or T cells enriched from blood (not recorded which). Receptors were obtained from a woman in her 30s who had recovered from COVID-19.

The table lists this clone with a few counts. The chain joins TRBV6-1 to TRBJ1-5; 8 bases fit TRBD1. Per germline, CDR1 MNHNS and CDR2 SASEGT. J was trimmed by 6 bases and V by 0 bases; bases with no gene match: 4. The CDR3 is made up of 15 amino acids. CDR3 nucleotide sequence: TGTGCCAGCAGTGAAGCTGACAGGGGTGTTCAGCCCCAGCATTTT. This codes for CASSEADRGVQPQHF.

This clone came up once. This rearrangement joins TRBV15 to TRBJ2-1, with D possibly TRBD1 on 5 matching bases. Trimming removed 0 bases from V and 6 bases from J, with 12 bases in between. Per germline, CDR1 LNHNV and CDR2 YYDKDF (reference sequence). The CDR3 length is 15 residues. The CDR3 coding sequence is TGTGCCACCAGCAGAGATCCCGGACAAGGCAATGAGCAGTTCTTC. It is translated as CATSRDPGQGNEQFF.

This chain joins TRBV4-1 and TRBJ1-1; tentative D call: TRBD1 (6 bases). The V and J ends lost 3 bases and 7 bases respectively, with 12 bases between them. Germline V gene data show CDR1 as MGHRA and CDR2 as YSYEKL. The CDR3 spans 13 residues. CDR3 sequence reads: CASSHRQAVEAFF. The CDR3 DNA is TGCGCCAGCAGCCACCGACAGGCTGTTGAAGCTTTCTTT.

The chain combines TRBV7-9 with TRBJ1-2, with TRBD1 matching over 7 bases. The CDR3 extends over 13 amino acids. With 7 bases clipped from V and 8 bases from J, the junction kept 10 bases outside the gene matches. Germline values: CDR1 SEHNR, CDR2 FQNEAQ (reference sequence). CDR3 bases: TGTGCCAGCAAACGTGGGACAGAAGAAGGCTACACCTTC. Encoded protein: CASKRGTEEGYTF.

V usage is TRBV20-1 and J usage is TRBJ2-1; the D gene is possibly TRBD2 (6 bases). This CDR3 region has 11 residues. Germline loops: CDR1 DFQATT, CDR2 SNEGSKA (reference sequence). Trimming cost V 6 bases and J 12 bases, with 15 bases left between them. CDR3 region: CSAAEGLWQFF. DNA of the CDR3: TGCAGTGCAGCCGAAGGACTATGGCAGTTCTTC.

The chain uses TRBV6-1 and TRBJ2-7; D is uncertain. V was pared by 1 base and J by 5 bases, with 3 bases between. CDR3 length: 11 residues. Germline CDR1 reads MNHNS; CDR2 reads SASEGT. CDR3: CASSEVNEQYF. The CDR3 DNA is TGTGCCAGCAGTGAAGTTAACGAGCAGTACTTC.

DNA for the CDR3: TGTGCCAGCAGACAAACCGGGGGGCCGGCGGATGGCTACACCTTC. This gives the protein CASRQTGGPADGYTF. V is TRBV28 and J is TRBJ1-2; D is perhaps TRBD1 (6 bases). CDR3 length: 15 amino acids. In germline, CDR1 is MDHEN, CDR2 SYDVKM. V gave up 6 bases and J gave up 6 bases, with 20 bases separating them.

The chain joins TRBV7-3 to TRBJ2-2, with no clear D. The germline V and J ends were trimmed by 6 bases and 0 bases, with 5 bases remaining between them. Germline V gene data show CDR1 as SGHTA and CDR2 as FQGTGA. This CDR3 is built from 13 residues. The CDR3 reads CASRETNTGELFF. CDR3 sequence (DNA): TGTGCCAGCAGGGAGACGAACACCGGGGAGCTGTTTTTT.

The V and J genes are TRBV5-1 and TRBJ1-1; D is ambiguous. In germline, CDR1 is SGHRS, CDR2 YFSETQ. The CDR3 is 13 amino acids. V lost 2 bases and J 2 bases, leaving 7 bases between the germline ends. CDR3 sequence (DNA): TGCGCCAGCAGCTTTACAGCTAACACTGAAGCTTTCTTT. Protein sequence: CASSFTANTEAFF. Looking up the rest from reference TRBV5-1 and TRBJ1-1 gives the full variable domain: KAGVTQTPRYLIKTRGQQVTLSCSPISGHRSVSWYQQTPGQGLQFLFEYFSETQRNKGNFPGRFSGRQFSNSRSEMNVSTLELGDSALYLCASSFTANTEAFFGQGTRLTVV.

V and J are TRBV7-2 and TRBJ1-5; D gene uncertain. Germline values: CDR1 SGHTA, CDR2 FQGNSA. The length of the CDR3 is 15 residues. Trimming shortened V by 6 bases and J by 0 bases, and 12 bases separated the two germline ends. CDR3 DNA: TGTGCCAGCAGTCGAAGCGGGCATAGCAATCAGCCCCAGCATTTT. The encoded protein is CASSRSGHSNQPQHF.

The genes are TRBV9 and TRBJ2-3, with D possibly matching TRBD2 (7 bases). Germline V gene data show CDR1 as SGDLS and CDR2 as YYNGEE. The length of the CDR3 is 14 residues. The V end lost 5 bases, the J end lost 4 bases, and 14 bases lay between the germline ends. The CDR3 protein is CASRWRGPSDTQYF. The CDR3 DNA is TGTGCCAGCAGGTGGCGGGGGCCTTCAGATACGCAGTATTTT.

The gene calls are TRBV19 and TRBJ2-3; 11 bases agree with TRBD2. The CDR3 loop spans 14 amino acids. Germline V gene sequence: CDR1 LNHDA, CDR2 SQIVND (reference sequence). V gave up 7 bases and J gave up 9 bases; unmatched junction bases: 9. The CDR3 bases are TGTGCCAGTACCGACAGGGCTAGCGGGGGGACGCAGTATTTT. Its protein product is CASTDRASGGTQYF.

V gene TRBV9 combines with J gene TRBJ1-1, with TRBD1 as a possible D gene (5 bases). V lost 3 bases to trimming and J lost 5 bases, with 11 bases between them. The germline gives CDR1 SGDLS, CDR2 YYNGEE. The CDR3 covers 13 residues. CDR3 DNA: TGTGCCAGCAGCGGCGGGACCTTTACTGAAGCTTTCTTT. The encoded protein is CASSGGTFTEAFF.